The clone carrying this T cell receptor (beta chain) was counted ten times or more. This record comes from a study of blood T cell repertoires in COVID-19. J lost 1 base, V lost 3 bases, and 8 bases had no gene match. This CDR3 contains 16 residues. In germline, CDR1 is SEHNR, CDR2 FQNEAQ (reference sequence). TCRdb keeps only in-frame clones here, not all; method: immunoSEQ multiplex PCR. In the table there are some 150,000 clones, approximately 85% of which are singletons. The V gene is TRBV7-9, the J gene TRBJ2-7, with TRBD1 matching over 8 bases. The source is a man in his fifties or sixties with acute or convalescent COVID-19. Sequencing was done on a sample of peripheral blood. CDR3 nucleotide sequence: TGTGCCAGCAGCTTTCCCGCCGGGACAGGTTCCTACGAGCAGTACTTC. This encodes CASSFPAGTGSYEQYF.